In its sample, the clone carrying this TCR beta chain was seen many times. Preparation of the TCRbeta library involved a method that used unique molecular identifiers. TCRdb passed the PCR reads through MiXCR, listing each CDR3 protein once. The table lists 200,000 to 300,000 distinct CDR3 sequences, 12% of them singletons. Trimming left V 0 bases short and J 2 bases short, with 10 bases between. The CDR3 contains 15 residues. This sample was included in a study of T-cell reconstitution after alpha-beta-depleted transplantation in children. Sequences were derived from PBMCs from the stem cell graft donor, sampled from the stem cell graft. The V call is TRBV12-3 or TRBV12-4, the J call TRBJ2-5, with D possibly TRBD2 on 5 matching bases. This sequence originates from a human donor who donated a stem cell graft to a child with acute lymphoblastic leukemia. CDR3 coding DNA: TGTGCCAGCAGTTTAGCACCCCCGGGACAAGAGACCCAGTACTTC. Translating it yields CASSLAPPGQETQYF.